The clone carrying this T cell receptor (beta chain) was seen only a few times. Its antigen is still unknown. A multiplex PCR was run with 60 Vbeta primers and 13 Jbeta primers. Clones were sequenced by immunoSEQ multiplex PCR, and TCRdb holds only the in-frame ones, with some missing. The sample lists over 150,000 clones; around 80% were seen once. The record originates from a study of cytomegalovirus exposure and HLA in healthy donors. Study in general: An early release of data contained 80 million to 85 million unique TCRs, which came from HLA-typed donors. Study-level points and caveats: Reportedly, HLA-A and HLA-B alleles of most subjects were accurately predicted from TCR beta. In a later analysis, donors in an Asian-associated ancestry cluster reportedly had fewer N-insertions in productive TCRs than the cohort mean. Equally common other TCR beta chains were less clonally expanded than HLA-associated ones, a later analysis found.

Trimming cost V 6 bases and J 0 bases, with 15 bases left between them. The CDR3 is 16 residues long. Germline CDR1 is SEHNR and CDR2 is FQNEAQ (reference sequence). This rearrangement joins TRBV7-9 to TRBJ1-3; tentative D call: TRBD1 (6 bases). Sequencing was carried out using PBMCs. This clonotype was sampled from a man in his forties in good health and CMV-seronegative. CDR3 residues: CASSFKTGTSGNTIYF. The CDR3 DNA is TGTGCCAGCAGTTTTAAGACAGGCACCTCTGGAAACACCATATATTTT.